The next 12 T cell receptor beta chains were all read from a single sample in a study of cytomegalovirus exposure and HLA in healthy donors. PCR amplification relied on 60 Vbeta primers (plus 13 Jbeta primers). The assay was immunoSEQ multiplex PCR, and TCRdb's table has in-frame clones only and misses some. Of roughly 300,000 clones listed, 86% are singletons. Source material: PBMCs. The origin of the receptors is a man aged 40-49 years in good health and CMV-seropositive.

CDR3 coding DNA: TGTGCCAGCAGTGTCAGCCCCGGGGATTATGAAAAACTGTTTTTT. The encoded protein is CASSVSPGDYEKLFF. The rearrangement joins TRBV2 to TRBJ1-4; D not certain. Trimming cost V 4 bases and J 6 bases, with 15 bases left between them. Germline V gene sequence: CDR1 SNHLY, CDR2 FYNNEI. This CDR3 has 15 residues.

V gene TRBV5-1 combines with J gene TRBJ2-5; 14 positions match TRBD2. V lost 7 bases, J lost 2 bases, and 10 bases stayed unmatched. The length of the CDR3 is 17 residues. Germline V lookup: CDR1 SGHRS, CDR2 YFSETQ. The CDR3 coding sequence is TGCGCCAGCTTCCGACTAGCGGGAGGGGAGGGGCAAGAGACCCAGTACTTC. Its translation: CASFRLAGGEGQETQYF.

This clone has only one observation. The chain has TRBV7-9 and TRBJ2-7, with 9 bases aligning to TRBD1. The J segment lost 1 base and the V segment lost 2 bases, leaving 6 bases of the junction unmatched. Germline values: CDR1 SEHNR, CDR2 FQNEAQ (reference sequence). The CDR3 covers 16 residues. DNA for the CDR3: TGTGCCAGCAGCTTACTGCCGGGACAGGGATCCTACGAGCAGTACTTC. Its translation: CASSLLPGQGSYEQYF.

CDR3 amino acids: CAWSVQGGGNTIYF. The DNA of the CDR3 is TGTGCCTGGAGTGTCCAGGGCGGTGGAAACACCATATATTTT. The V call is TRBV30, the J call TRBJ1-3; the D gene is possibly TRBD1 (5 bases). The V gene lost 0 bases and the J gene lost 3 bases, with 9 bases spanning the gap. The germline V gene has CDR1 GTSNPN and CDR2 SVGIG (reference sequence). This CDR3 region has 14 residues.

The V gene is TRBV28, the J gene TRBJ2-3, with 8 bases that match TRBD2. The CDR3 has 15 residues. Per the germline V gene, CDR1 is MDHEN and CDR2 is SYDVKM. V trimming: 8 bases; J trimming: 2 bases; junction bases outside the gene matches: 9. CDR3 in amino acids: CASPPPAGVTDTQYF. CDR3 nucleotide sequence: TGTGCCAGCCCACCCCCAGCGGGAGTCACAGATACGCAGTATTTT.

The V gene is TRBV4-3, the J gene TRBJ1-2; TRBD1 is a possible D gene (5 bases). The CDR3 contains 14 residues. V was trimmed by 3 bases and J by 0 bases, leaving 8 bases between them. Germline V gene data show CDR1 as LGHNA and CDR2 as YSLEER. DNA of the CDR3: TGCGCCAGCAGCCAGGGGCAGGCTAACTATGGCTACACCTTC. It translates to CASSQGQANYGYTF.

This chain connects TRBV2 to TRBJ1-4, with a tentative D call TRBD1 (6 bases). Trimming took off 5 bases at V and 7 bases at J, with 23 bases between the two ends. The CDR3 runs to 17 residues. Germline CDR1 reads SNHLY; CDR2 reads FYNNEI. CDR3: CASSQTGSTYSGEKLFF. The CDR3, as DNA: TGTGCCAGCAGTCAGACAGGCTCAACTTATTCAGGTGAAAAACTGTTTTTT.

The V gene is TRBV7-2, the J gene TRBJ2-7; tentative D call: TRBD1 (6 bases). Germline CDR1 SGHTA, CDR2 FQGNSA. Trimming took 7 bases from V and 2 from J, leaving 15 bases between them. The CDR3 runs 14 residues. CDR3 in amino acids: CASNDRPGPYEQYF. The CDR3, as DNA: TGTGCCAGCAATGACAGGCCGGGACCCTACGAGCAGTACTTC.

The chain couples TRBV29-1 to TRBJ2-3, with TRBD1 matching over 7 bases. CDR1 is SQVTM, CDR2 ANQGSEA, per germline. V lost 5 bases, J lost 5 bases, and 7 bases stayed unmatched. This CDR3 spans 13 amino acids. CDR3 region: CSVQTGSGDTQYF. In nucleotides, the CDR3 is TGCAGCGTTCAGACAGGGTCGGGAGATACGCAGTATTTT.

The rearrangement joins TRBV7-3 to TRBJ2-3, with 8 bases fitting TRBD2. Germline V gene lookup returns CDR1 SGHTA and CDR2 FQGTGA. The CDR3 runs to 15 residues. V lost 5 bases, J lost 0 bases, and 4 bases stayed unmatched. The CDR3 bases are TGTGCCAGCAGCCCCGGGACTAGGAGCACAGATACGCAGTATTTT. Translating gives CASSPGTRSTDTQYF.

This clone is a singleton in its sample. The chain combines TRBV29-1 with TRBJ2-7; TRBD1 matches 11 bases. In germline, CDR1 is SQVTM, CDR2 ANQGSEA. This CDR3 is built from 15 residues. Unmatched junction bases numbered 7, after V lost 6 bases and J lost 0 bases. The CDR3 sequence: CSVTEGQGASYEQYF. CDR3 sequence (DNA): TGCAGCGTCACGGAAGGACAGGGGGCCTCCTACGAGCAGTACTTC.

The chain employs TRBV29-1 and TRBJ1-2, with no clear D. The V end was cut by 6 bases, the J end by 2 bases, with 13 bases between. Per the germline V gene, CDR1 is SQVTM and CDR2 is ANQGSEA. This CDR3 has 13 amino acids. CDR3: CSVPQWANYGYTF. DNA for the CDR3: TGCAGCGTCCCGCAGTGGGCCAACTATGGCTACACCTTC.